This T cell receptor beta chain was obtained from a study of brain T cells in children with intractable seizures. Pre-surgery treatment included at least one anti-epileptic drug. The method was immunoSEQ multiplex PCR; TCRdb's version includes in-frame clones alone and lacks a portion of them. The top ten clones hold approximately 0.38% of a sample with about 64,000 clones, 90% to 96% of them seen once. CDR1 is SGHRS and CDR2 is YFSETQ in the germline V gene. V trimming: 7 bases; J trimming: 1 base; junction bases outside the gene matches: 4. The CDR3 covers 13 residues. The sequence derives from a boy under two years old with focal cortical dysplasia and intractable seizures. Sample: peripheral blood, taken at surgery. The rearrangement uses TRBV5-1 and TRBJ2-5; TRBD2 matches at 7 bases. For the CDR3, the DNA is TGCGCCAGCGCAGCGGGGCCCCAAGAGACCCAGTACTTC. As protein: CASAAGPQETQYF. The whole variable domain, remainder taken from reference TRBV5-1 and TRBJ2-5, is KAGVTQTPRYLIKTRGQQVTLSCSPISGHRSVSWYQQTPGQGLQFLFEYFSETQRNKGNFPGRFSGRQFSNSRSEMNVSTLELGDSALYLCASAAGPQETQYFGPGTRLLVL.